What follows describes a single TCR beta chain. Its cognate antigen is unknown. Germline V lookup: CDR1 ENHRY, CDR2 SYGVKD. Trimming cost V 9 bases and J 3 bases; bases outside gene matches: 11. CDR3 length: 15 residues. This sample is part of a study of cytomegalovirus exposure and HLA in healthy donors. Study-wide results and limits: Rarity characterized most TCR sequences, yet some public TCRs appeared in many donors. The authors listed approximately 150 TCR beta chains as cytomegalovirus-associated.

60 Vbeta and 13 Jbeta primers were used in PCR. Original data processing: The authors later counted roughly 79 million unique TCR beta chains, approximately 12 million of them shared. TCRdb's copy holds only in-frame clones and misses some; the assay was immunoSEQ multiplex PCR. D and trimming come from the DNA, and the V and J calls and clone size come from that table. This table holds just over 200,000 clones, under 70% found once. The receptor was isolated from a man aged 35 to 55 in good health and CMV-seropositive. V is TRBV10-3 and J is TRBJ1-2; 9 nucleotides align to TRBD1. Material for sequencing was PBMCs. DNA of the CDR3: TGTGCCATTAAGCCTACAGGGGGCTGGGACTATGGCTACACCTTC. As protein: CAIKPTGGWDYGYTF.